This is a list of T cell receptor beta chains from one sample in a study of blood T cells in healthy people across ages. TCRdb reprocessed the 5' RACE reads with MiXCR, giving one entry per CDR3 protein. The table lists more than 1,400,000 distinct CDR3 sequences, around two fifths of them singletons, with 7.9% in the top ten. Specimen: blood. These receptor sequences come from a woman under 30 in good health. Each CDR3 is given with its conserved first and last residue. A D gene is named only where the DNA matches it firmly. Clone size is stated in some rows and not others, as once, few, many or a class when expanded.

D gene,CDR3 length,clone size,V gene,J gene,CDR3 DNA,CDR3 protein
.,13,.,TRBV25-1,TRBJ1-1,TGTGCCAGCAGTGAGGGATCGAACACTGAAGCTTTCTTT,CASSEGSNTEAFF
.,16,few,TRBV6-6,TRBJ1-5,TGTGCCAGCAGTTACGGCGGCAGGGGTGGCAATCAGCCCCAGCATTTT,CASSYGGRGGNQPQHF
.,16,.,TRBV5-4,TRBJ2-3,TGTGCCAGCAGCTTGGATCTTGGGGGAGAGGCAGATGTGCAGTATTTT,CASSLDLGGEADVQYF
.,16,few,TRBV5-1,TRBJ2-3,TGCGCCAGCAGCTTGGGGGACCGAAGCCTCACAGATACGCAGTATTTT,CASSLGDRSLTDTQYF
TRBD1,18,few,TRBV5-1,TRBJ2-7,TGCGCCACCCGATTCCAAAAGGATGCCGGGACAGGCTGTCGCGAGCAGTACTTC,CATRFQKDAGTGCREQYF
.,17,few,TRBV5-6,TRBJ2-1,TGTGCCAGCAGCTTGGAGGGACCGGGGGCGTCCTACAATGAGCAGTTCTTC,CASSLEGPGASYNEQFF
TRBD2,14,few,TRBV2,TRBJ2-3,TGTGCCAGCAGTCTAGCGGGGGCCCCAAATACGCAGTATTTT,CASSLAGAPNTQYF
.,10,few,TRBV6-5,TRBJ2-7,TGTGCCACCGACCACGGAGAGCAGTACTTC,CATDHGEQYF
.,14,.,TRBV12-3/TRBV12-4,TRBJ2-7,TGTGCCAGCAGCTACCTTCGGGGACCTTACGAGCAGTACTTC,CASSYLRGPYEQYF
.,15,.,TRBV3-1,TRBJ2-7,TGTGCCAGCAGCCCAGTTGGGGAGAGCTCCTACGAGCAGTACTTC,CASSPVGESSYEQYF
.,13,.,TRBV6-4,TRBJ1-2,TGTGCCAGCAGTGAATCGTTAGCCGAGGGCTACACCTTC,CASSESLAEGYTF
.,14,.,TRBV15,TRBJ2-7,TGTGCCACCAGCAGAGCCGGGGGCCTCTACGAGCAGTACTTC,CATSRAGGLYEQYF
.,15,few,TRBV13,TRBJ1-1,TGTGCCAGCAGCTTACGGGGAATAGTCCCCATTGAAGCTTTCTTT,CASSLRGIVPIEAFF
.,15,.,TRBV4-2,TRBJ2-1,TGTGCCAGCAGCCAATACGGTTACACGGGGAATGAGCAGTTCTTC,CASSQYGYTGNEQFF
TRBD2,16,.,TRBV20-1,TRBJ2-1,TGCAGTGCTGAGGGTGGGAGCGGGGGGGCCTACAATGAGCAGTTCTTC,CSAEGGSGGAYNEQFF
.,15,few,TRBV5-1,TRBJ2-1,TGCGCCAGCAGACAAAGCGCTAGCTCCTACAATGAGCAGTTCTTC,CASRQSASSYNEQFF
.,13,.,TRBV6-6,TRBJ2-7,TGTCATTACTCCCCCTCGTCCTACAATGAGCAGTACTTC,CHYSPSSYNEQYF
TRBD1,11,few,TRBV7-9,TRBJ1-2,TGTGCCAGCAGCTTCCAGGGGGCTCACACCTTC,CASSFQGAHTF
.,15,.,TRBV7-9,TRBJ1-1,TGTGCCAGCAGCTCAAGTGGGGGGCGAGGCACTGAAGCTTTCTTT,CASSSSGGRGTEAFF
TRBD1,16,.,TRBV27,TRBJ2-3,TGTGCCAGCAGTGCCCGACCCGGGACAGGGGCAGATACGCAGTATTTT,CASSARPGTGADTQYF
TRBD1,14,.,TRBV10-2,TRBJ1-1,TGCGCCAGCCGGGACAGGGGGGGAAAAGCTGAAGCTTTCTTT,CASRDRGGKAEAFF
.,11,many,TRBV25-1,TRBJ2-1,TGCGCCAGCAGCGGAGTCAATGAGCAGTTCTTC,CASSGVNEQFF
TRBD2,16,.,TRBV4-1,TRBJ2-5,TGCGCCAGCAGCCAAGCCTTAGCGGGAATTCAAGAGACCCAGTACTTC,CASSQALAGIQETQYF
.,13,.,TRBV2,TRBJ1-3,TGTGCCAGCCGCGAAAGCTCTGGAAACACCATATATTTT,CASRESSGNTIYF
.,17,.,TRBV5-1,TRBJ2-5,TGCGCCAGCAGCGCGGAAGGGGTACGAATTTCACAAGAGACCCAGTACTTC,CASSAEGVRISQETQYF
.,14,.,TRBV6-6,TRBJ2-7,TGTGCCAGCAGGCCCCCGGGGTCCTACAATGAGCAGTACTTC,CASRPPGSYNEQYF
.,15,few,TRBV7-3,TRBJ2-1,TGTGCCAGCAGCACCGGTCCTACGGGGTACAATGAGCAGTTCTTC,CASSTGPTGYNEQFF
TRBD2,14,.,TRBV10-3,TRBJ2-7,TGTGCCATCAGAACTAGCGGGGCCGATAGCGAGCAGTACTTC,CAIRTSGADSEQYF
TRBD2,16,.,TRBV11-2,TRBJ2-1,TGTGCCAGCAGCCCATGGGGTAGCGGGAATTACAATGAGCAGTTCTTC,CASSPWGSGNYNEQFF
.,13,.,TRBV3-1,TRBJ1-2,TGTGCCAGCAGCCAATTTGGAACAGACCCTGGCACCTTC,CASSQFGTDPGTF
TRBD2,17,few,TRBV4-2,TRBJ2-3,TGTGCCAGCAGCCAATATGAGCGGGGGGCCAATACGGATACGCAGTATTTT,CASSQYERGANTDTQYF
.,17,.,TRBV3-1,TRBJ1-4,TGTGCCAGCAGCCAGGGTGTGCCGGGACTGCTAAATGAAAAACTGTTTTTT,CASSQGVPGLLNEKLFF
.,15,.,TRBV12-3/TRBV12-4,TRBJ2-7,TGTGCCAGCAGTTCGGGGCAGGGAGGCGTCTACGAGCAGTACTTC,CASSSGQGGVYEQYF
.,12,many,TRBV3-1,TRBJ2-7,TGTGCCAGCAGCCAACGCGCGTACGAGCAGTACTTC,CASSQRAYEQYF
TRBD1,16,few,TRBV10-3,TRBJ1-1,TGTGCCATCAGTGAGAGTCGGACAGGGTTGGACACTGAAGCTTTCTTT,CAISESRTGLDTEAFF
.,13,.,TRBV6-6,TRBJ1-6,TGTGCCAGCAGGGCAGACTATAATTCACCCCTCCACTTT,CASRADYNSPLHF
TRBD1,15,.,TRBV29-1,TRBJ2-7,TGCAGCGTTGAAGATGGGACAGGGTTATCCTACGAGCAGTACTTC,CSVEDGTGLSYEQYF
.,14,.,TRBV4-2,TRBJ2-1,TGTGCCAGCAGCCAGTCCGGGGGAGAGAATGAGCAGTTCTTC,CASSQSGGENEQFF
.,14,.,TRBV6-6,TRBJ1-2,TGTGCCAGCAATAGGGCCGTGGAGCCCTATGGCTACACCTTC,CASNRAVEPYGYTF
.,15,.,TRBV7-2,TRBJ2-5,TGTGCCAGCAGTTCACAAAGGATAACCCAGGAGACCCAGTACTTC,CASSSQRITQETQYF
.,14,.,TRBV5-1,TRBJ2-7,TGCGCCAGCATGGAGGGCGGACTATCCTACGAGCAGTACTTC,CASMEGGLSYEQYF
.,17,.,TRBV4-2,TRBJ2-6,TGTGCCAGCAGCCAAGCCTCGGTCCTCTCTGGGGCCAACGTCCCGACTTTC,CASSQASVLSGANVPTF
.,14,.,TRBV20-1,TRBJ1-2,TGCAGTGCTTCACAAGCAGGGGATGGCTATGGCTACACCTTC,CSASQAGDGYGYTF
.,17,.,TRBV5-1,TRBJ2-6,TGCGCCAGCAGCTTACCGGGACACTACTCTGGGGCCAACGTCCTGACTTTC,CASSLPGHYSGANVLTF
.,13,few,TRBV20-1,TRBJ2-5,TGCAGTGCTCCCTCCCGCAGTCAAGAGACCCAGTACTTC,CSAPSRSQETQYF
TRBD1,14,.,TRBV12-3/TRBV12-4,TRBJ1-1,TGTGCCAGCATATCGGACAGGTCCGACACTGAAGCTTTCTTT,CASISDRSDTEAFF
.,14,.,TRBV6-1,TRBJ2-7,TGTGCCAGCAGCTTACTAGCCGTCGCGGCCGAGCAGTACTTC,CASSLLAVAAEQYF
.,19,.,TRBV7-2,TRBJ2-7,TGTGCCAGCAGCTTAGTACGGGGTCCCCAGGCGGGAGAAAGGGGGAAGCTGTACTTC,CASSLVRGPQAGERGKLYF
TRBD2,13,.,TRBV6-6,TRBJ2-5,TGTGCCAGCAGTCCCCGGACTAGCCGGGAGCAGTACTTC,CASSPRTSREQYF
TRBD1,19,few,TRBV25-1,TRBJ2-3,TGTGCCAGCAGTGAATATTTTCTATCTCCGGGACAGAACACAGATACGCAGTATTTT,CASSEYFLSPGQNTDTQYF
TRBD2,13,.,TRBV20-1,TRBJ2-7,TGCAGTGCCTTGCGGGAGGGCCTGAACGAGCAGTACTTC,CSALREGLNEQYF
.,15,few,TRBV24-1,TRBJ2-5,TGTGCCACCAGTGATTCGCGGGATTCACAAGAGACCCAGTACTTC,CATSDSRDSQETQYF
.,12,few,TRBV2,TRBJ2-5,TGTGCCAGCAGTGACCGTTTTGGGACCCAGTACTTC,CASSDRFGTQYF
TRBD2,14,.,TRBV29-1,TRBJ2-5,TGCAGCGCCTCGTCCGGACTAGTCCGAGAGACCCAGTACTTC,CSASSGLVRETQYF
.,12,.,TRBV10-3,TRBJ2-7,TGTGCCATCAGTGAGTCGAAATACGAGCTGTACTTC,CAISESKYELYF
.,19,.,TRBV28,TRBJ2-1,TGTGCCAGCAGTTTGGCCTTTACGGGGGCAGGGGGGCAATACAATGAGCAGTTCTTC,CASSLAFTGAGGQYNEQFF
.,11,.,TRBV11-2,TRBJ1-1,TGTGCCAGCAAAATCTACACTGAAGCTTTCTTT,CASKIYTEAFF
TRBD2,17,few,TRBV4-2,TRBJ2-5,TGTGCCAGCAGCCAAGCTAGCCTAGCGGGGAACCAAGAGACCCAGTACTTC,CASSQASLAGNQETQYF